This T cell receptor (beta chain) was documented in a study of T cell responses to AZD1222 COVID-19 vaccine. V shed 3 bases, J shed 1 base, and the junction held 3 bases outside the gene matches. This CDR3 has 14 residues. CDR1 SGHKS and CDR2 YYEKEE come from the germline V gene (reference sequence). Method: immunoSEQ multiplex PCR; TCRdb's copy keeps in-frame clones and lacks some. Of roughly 110,000 clones detected, just over 90% appear once; the ten largest clones hold about 6.8%. Study results and limitations: Among vaccine-associated CD4 TCRs, coverage spanned spike, with dominance at 160-218 and 743-854.

On this clone itself: Antigen: not known.

Recipients boosted at about 4 weeks or about 12 weeks are pooled. The material was peripheral blood, obtained 28 days after the second AZD1222 dose. The sequence was obtained from an adult who received the AZD1222 COVID-19 vaccine. The chain is built from TRBV5-5 and TRBJ2-7, with 8 nucleotides matching TRBD1. The CDR3 bases are TGTGCCAGCAGCTCCCGGGACAGGTCCTACGAGCAGTACTTC. This sequence encodes CASSSRDRSYEQYF.